The rows below give T cell receptor beta chains drawn from one sample of a study of shared clonotypes between healthy human individuals. Libraries were prepared by immunoSEQ multiplex PCR; TCRdb keeps only in-frame clonotypes and omits some of them. The sample comprises over a million clones, about three quarters of which are singletons, and approximately 1.3% rests with the top ten. Sequencing input: memory CD4+ T cells sorted from blood. These receptors were obtained from a man younger than 35 in good health. Both conserved end residues are part of each CDR3. Fields, in order: D gene, J gene, V gene, CDR3 protein. The D gene is left open where the match is weak.

d_call: -; j_call: TRBJ2-3; v_call: TRBV18; cdr3_aa: CASSRNGGRTDTQYF
d_call: -; j_call: TRBJ1-3; v_call: TRBV5-5; cdr3_aa: CASSLVPSSGNTIYF
d_call: TRBD2; j_call: TRBJ2-1; v_call: TRBV5-6; cdr3_aa: CASSTNLAGGRNEQFF
d_call: TRBD2; j_call: TRBJ2-2; v_call: TRBV27; cdr3_aa: CASSRRTLTSGSPRGGELFF
d_call: TRBD2; j_call: TRBJ2-1; v_call: TRBV27; cdr3_aa: CASSSGRAGVEQFF
d_call: -; j_call: TRBJ2-6; v_call: TRBV7-9; cdr3_aa: CASSLVNFQRPAGANVLTF
d_call: -; j_call: TRBJ2-7; v_call: TRBV7-2; cdr3_aa: CASSHTEGPYEQYF
d_call: -; j_call: TRBJ2-4; v_call: TRBV28; cdr3_aa: CASSTSGKAKNIQYF
d_call: -; j_call: TRBJ2-5; v_call: TRBV5-1; cdr3_aa: CASSLGITGRVKETQYF
d_call: TRBD1; j_call: TRBJ2-3; v_call: TRBV29-1; cdr3_aa: CSVEGGQYRGDTQYF
d_call: -; j_call: TRBJ2-1; v_call: TRBV2; cdr3_aa: CASIPGNYNEQFF
d_call: -; j_call: TRBJ1-5; v_call: TRBV6-1; cdr3_aa: CASKRRGDQEPQHF
d_call: TRBD1; j_call: TRBJ2-7; v_call: TRBV10-2; cdr3_aa: CASSGTGFSEQYF
d_call: TRBD1; j_call: TRBJ2-5; v_call: TRBV2; cdr3_aa: CASSELGQGGETQYF
d_call: TRBD2; j_call: TRBJ2-7; v_call: TRBV11-2; cdr3_aa: CASSLVLGGTYEQYF
d_call: TRBD2; j_call: TRBJ2-3; v_call: TRBV4-1; cdr3_aa: CASSLRLLAGNTDTQYF
d_call: TRBD1; j_call: TRBJ1-5; v_call: TRBV4-2; cdr3_aa: CASSSSGQGSNQPQHF
d_call: TRBD1; j_call: TRBJ1-4; v_call: TRBV25-1; cdr3_aa: CASSPVQGAYEKLFF
d_call: -; j_call: TRBJ2-6; v_call: TRBV12-5; cdr3_aa: CASGRDRPTGIVLTF
d_call: -; j_call: TRBJ1-1; v_call: TRBV20-1; cdr3_aa: CSAPGATEAFF
d_call: TRBD2; j_call: TRBJ2-5; v_call: TRBV7-2; cdr3_aa: CASSLPAGGETQYF
d_call: -; j_call: TRBJ1-5; v_call: TRBV28; cdr3_aa: CASSRGGTNQPQHF
d_call: -; j_call: TRBJ2-7; v_call: TRBV7-2; cdr3_aa: CASSLAASARGEQYF
d_call: -; j_call: TRBJ2-6; v_call: TRBV7-3; cdr3_aa: CASSKDGSSGANVLTF
d_call: TRBD2; j_call: TRBJ2-7; v_call: TRBV7-2; cdr3_aa: CASSLLAGYEQYF
d_call: -; j_call: TRBJ2-1; v_call: TRBV5-5; cdr3_aa: CASSALLEPNEQFF
d_call: TRBD1; j_call: TRBJ1-2; v_call: TRBV7-9; cdr3_aa: CASSPKTGKYGYTF
d_call: TRBD1; j_call: TRBJ1-6; v_call: TRBV15; cdr3_aa: CATSRSGTGNSPLHF
d_call: TRBD1; j_call: TRBJ1-2; v_call: TRBV27; cdr3_aa: CASSPAGQGYGYTF
d_call: TRBD1; j_call: TRBJ2-3; v_call: TRBV19; cdr3_aa: CASSSLSGGSTDTQYF
d_call: -; j_call: TRBJ2-5; v_call: TRBV18; cdr3_aa: CASSLGRQETQYF
d_call: -; j_call: TRBJ2-2; v_call: TRBV7-2; cdr3_aa: CASSLAASANTGELFF
d_call: TRBD1; j_call: TRBJ2-5; v_call: TRBV7-9; cdr3_aa: CASSLQRTGNQETQYF
d_call: TRBD2; j_call: TRBJ2-7; v_call: TRBV7-2; cdr3_aa: CASSTPSGRAHEQYF
d_call: -; j_call: TRBJ2-3; v_call: TRBV11-2; cdr3_aa: CASSLGGRGADTQYF
d_call: TRBD1; j_call: TRBJ2-1; v_call: TRBV6-5; cdr3_aa: CASSNRGHEQFF
d_call: TRBD2; j_call: TRBJ2-3; v_call: TRBV7-3; cdr3_aa: CASRLVGGSTDTQYF